This T cell receptor beta chain was identified during a study of T cell responses to AZD1222 COVID-19 vaccine. Whole-study findings and limits: Baseline antibody screening turned up just five to seven seropositive AZD1222 recipients.

From germline, CDR1 is SGHTS and CDR2 YDEGEE. Trimming pared 0 bases from V and 5 bases from J, leaving 18 bases between. CDR3 length: 16 amino acids. Only in-frame clones appear in the TCRdb table, and some are missing; sequencing was by immunoSEQ multiplex PCR. The table lists 130,000 to 150,000 clones, 92% of them singletons, with roughly 1.8% in the top ten. To note about this clone: Antigen: not known.

Here the sequenced sample was peripheral blood, taken on day 0 of AZD1222 vaccination. This clonotype originated in an adult in good health. This chain connects TRBV5-8 to TRBJ2-7; no reliable D call. The CDR3 loop reads CASSLAEGDPPNEQYF. Written as DNA, the CDR3 is TGTGCCAGCAGCTTGGCCGAAGGAGACCCCCCCAACGAGCAGTACTTC.